The rows below give T cell receptor beta chains drawn from one sample of a study of identical twins. Via MiXCR, TCRdb re-called the 5' RACE reads, giving one row per CDR3 protein. The table records 200,000 to 300,000 distinct CDR3 sequences, roughly a tenth of them present only once. The sample was memory T cells sorted from blood. The origin of the receptors is a man aged 45-65 years in good health. Each CDR3 is given with its conserved first and last residue. D genes are given only for firm matches. Rows may omit the clone size; those that give it use once, few, many or a size class.

>14|-|few|TRBV20-1|TRBJ2-3
CSAPDPYSEGTQYF
TGCAGTGCTCCGGACCCCTACTCCGAGGGTACGCAGTATTTT
>16|-|many|TRBV9|TRBJ2-1
CASSVAPRPAYNEQFF
TGTGCCAGCAGCGTAGCCCCCCGGCCTGCCTACAATGAGCAGTTCTTC
>15|-|few|TRBV5-1|TRBJ2-7
CASSFKQADSYEQYF
TGCGCCAGCAGCTTTAAACAGGCCGACTCCTACGAGCAGTACTTC
>15|TRBD1|few|TRBV18|TRBJ2-3
CASSWGQGATDTQYF
TGTGCCAGCTCCTGGGGACAGGGGGCCACAGATACGCAGTATTTT
>15|TRBD1|-|TRBV7-8|TRBJ1-2
CASSQGTGNVYGYTF
TGTGCCAGCAGCCAAGGGACAGGGAATGTTTATGGCTACACCTTC
>14|TRBD1|many|TRBV5-1|TRBJ1-6
CASRPGTVNSPLHF
TGCGCCAGCAGGCCCGGGACAGTTAATTCACCCCTCCACTTT
>17|-|few|TRBV7-2|TRBJ2-7
CASSLGRRVGSSYEQYF
TGTGCCAGCAGCTTAGGGAGGCGGGTGGGGAGCTCCTACGAGCAGTACTTC
>14|-|few|TRBV18|TRBJ1-5
CASSLQGIDQPQHF
TGTGCCAGCTCACTTCAGGGAATCGATCAGCCCCAGCATTTT
>14|-|few|TRBV5-1|TRBJ2-7
CASCYQGGRDEQYF
TGCGCCAGCTGCTACCAGGGTGGCAGGGACGAGCAGTACTTC
>15|-|many|TRBV5-1|TRBJ2-3
CASSWMTPSTDTQYF
TGCGCCAGCAGCTGGATGACACCTAGCACAGATACGCAGTATTTT
>15|-|-|TRBV7-3|TRBJ2-5
CASSLAGGSGKTQYF
TGTGCCAGCAGCTTAGCGGGCGGGTCCGGAAAGACCCAGTACTTC
>13|-|many|TRBV6-2/TRBV6-3|TRBJ2-7
CASSSNGAYEQYF
TGTGCCAGCAGTTCCAACGGGGCCTACGAGCAGTACTTC
>12|-|few|TRBV29-1|TRBJ2-7
CSVVGDRYEQYF
TGCAGCGTTGTAGGGGACCGCTACGAGCAGTACTTC
>16|TRBD1|many|TRBV3-1|TRBJ2-1
CASSPGGHLDYNEQFF
TGTGCCAGCAGCCCAGGGGGACACCTTGATTACAATGAGCAGTTCTTC
>14|-|-|TRBV20-1|TRBJ2-7
CSARGGEGVFEQYF
TGCAGTGCCAGGGGGGGGGAGGGGGTATTCGAGCAGTACTTC
>14|TRBD2|few|TRBV20-1|TRBJ2-7
CSAPRIGGGLEQYF
TGCAGTGCACCCCGGATAGGCGGGGGATTGGAGCAGTACTTC
>15|TRBD1|many|TRBV20-1|TRBJ1-5
CSARSGQGNSQPQHF
TGCAGTGCTAGATCCGGACAGGGGAATTCTCAGCCCCAGCATTTT
>15|-|many|TRBV5-1|TRBJ1-1
CASSYQDSQGTEAFF
TGCGCCAGCAGCTACCAGGACAGCCAAGGAACTGAAGCTTTCTTT
>16|-|-|TRBV13|TRBJ2-2
CASSLRRLQPPGELFF
TGTGCCAGCAGCTTACGGAGGTTACAACCGCCCGGGGAGCTGTTTTTT
>15|TRBD1|many|TRBV28|TRBJ2-2
CASSQRQGAVGELFF
TGTGCCAGCAGTCAGAGACAGGGGGCGGTCGGGGAGCTGTTTTTT
>16|-|many|TRBV24-1|TRBJ2-6
CATSDLDDSGANVLTF
TGTGCCACCAGTGATTTAGATGACTCTGGGGCCAACGTCCTGACTTTC
>14|TRBD2|many|TRBV6-2/TRBV6-3|TRBJ2-7
CASSPRTSIPEQYF
TGTGCCAGCAGTCCAAGGACTAGCATTCCCGAGCAGTACTTC
>16|-|-|TRBV10-2|TRBJ2-6
CASTGLWGDGANVLTF
TGCGCCAGCACAGGTCTTTGGGGGGACGGGGCCAACGTCCTGACTTTC
>12|-|many|TRBV7-8|TRBJ2-7
CASSYASYEQYF
TGTGCCAGCAGCTACGCAAGCTACGAGCAGTACTTC
>16|TRBD2|once|TRBV5-1|TRBJ2-2
CASSLLTSGITGELFF
TGCGCCAGCAGCTTGCTGACTAGCGGGATAACCGGGGAGCTGTTTTTT
>16|-|many|TRBV7-8|TRBJ2-1
CASSLVGLRSYNEQFF
TGTGCCAGCAGCTTAGTCGGCCTCCGGTCATACAATGAGCAGTTCTTC
>14|TRBD1|-|TRBV20-1|TRBJ1-1
CSAAGDRRNTEAFF
TGCAGTGCTGCTGGGGACAGGAGGAACACTGAAGCTTTCTTT
>14|TRBD1|few|TRBV2|TRBJ2-7
CASNRDRESREQYF
TGTGCCAGCAACCGGGACAGGGAGTCTAGGGAGCAGTACTTC
>16|-|few|TRBV5-1|TRBJ2-5
CASSLEIVLGGETQYF
TGCGCCAGCAGCTTGGAGATTGTACTAGGAGGGGAGACCCAGTACTTC
>15|TRBD1|few|TRBV7-2|TRBJ2-1
CASRPGQGPYNEQFF
TGTGCCAGCAGACCGGGACAGGGTCCCTACAATGAGCAGTTCTTC
>19|TRBD1|few|TRBV12-3/TRBV12-4|TRBJ1-6
CASSLYRQGPRSYNSPLHF
TGTGCCAGCAGTTTGTACCGACAGGGGCCCCGCTCCTATAATTCACCCCTCCACTTT
>12|-|many|TRBV28|TRBJ2-3
CASSLFTDTQYF
TGTGCCAGCAGTTTATTCACAGATACGCAGTATTTT
>14|TRBD1|-|TRBV6-1|TRBJ2-7
CASKRGSQGGEQYF
TGTGCCAGCAAACGCGGGTCACAGGGGGGCGAGCAGTACTTC
>12|-|many|TRBV29-1|TRBJ2-5
CSVDEGLTTQYF
TGCAGCGTTGACGAGGGTTTAACGACCCAGTACTTC
>11|TRBD2|few|TRBV6-2/TRBV6-3|TRBJ2-7
CATGLVTEQYF
TGTGCCACCGGACTAGTCACCGAGCAGTACTTC
>14|-|many|TRBV29-1|TRBJ2-7
CSSPGGLNLYEQYF
TGCAGCTCCCCCGGAGGGCTTAATCTCTACGAGCAGTACTTC
>15|TRBD1|many|TRBV5-1|TRBJ2-1
CASSWAQGANNEQFF
TGCGCCAGCAGCTGGGCACAGGGGGCCAACAATGAGCAGTTCTTC
>15|TRBD1|many|TRBV7-2|TRBJ1-2
CASSLETSGGYGYTF
TGTGCCAGCAGCTTAGAAACGTCAGGGGGCTATGGCTACACCTTC
>13|-|many|TRBV20-1|TRBJ2-3
CSARDQGGDTQYF
TGCAGTGCTAGAGACCAGGGAGGAGATACGCAGTATTTT
>15|-|many|TRBV7-8|TRBJ1-2
CASSLVWEGGYGYTF
TGTGCCAGCAGCTTGGTATGGGAAGGAGGCTATGGCTACACCTTC
>15|TRBD2|-|TRBV7-9|TRBJ2-1
CASGRSGGAGNEQFF
TGTGCCAGCGGAAGAAGCGGGGGGGCCGGGAATGAGCAGTTCTTC
>15|TRBD1|-|TRBV10-1|TRBJ2-1
CASSEGQGSYNEQFF
TGCGCCAGCAGTGAAGGACAGGGTTCCTACAATGAGCAGTTCTTC
>15|TRBD1|few|TRBV11-2|TRBJ2-7
CASSSGTGQTYEQYF
TGTGCCAGCAGCTCAGGGACAGGACAGACCTACGAGCAGTACTTC
>17|TRBD2|few|TRBV7-2|TRBJ2-7
CASSFTSGGWSSYEQYF
TGTGCCAGCAGCTTTACTAGCGGGGGTTGGAGCTCCTACGAGCAGTACTTC
>15|-|many|TRBV18|TRBJ2-6
CASSPRSSGANVLTF
TGTGCCAGCTCACCCCGTAGCTCTGGGGCCAACGTCCTGACTTTC
>20|TRBD2|few|TRBV11-2|TRBJ2-3
CASSSRTSGRAGTGTDTQYF
TGTGCCAGCAGCTCCCGGACTAGCGGGAGGGCCGGCACGGGGACAGATACGCAGTATTTT
>18|TRBD1|many|TRBV12-3/TRBV12-4|TRBJ1-5
CASSSRDRGPSSNQPQHF
TGTGCCAGCAGTTCCAGAGACAGGGGGCCTTCAAGCAATCAGCCCCAGCATTTT
>18|TRBD1|few|TRBV5-1|TRBJ1-3
CASSLGAGTGVSGNTIYF
TGCGCCAGCAGCTTGGGGGCCGGGACAGGCGTCTCTGGAAACACCATATATTTT
>15|-|few|TRBV7-2|TRBJ1-6
CASSPQRPRNSPLHF
TGTGCCAGCAGCCCTCAAAGGCCGCGCAATTCACCCCTCCACTTT
>14|-|-|TRBV7-2|TRBJ1-2
CASSPGGSYYGYTF
TGTGCCAGCAGCCCGGGGGGTTCGTACTATGGCTACACCTTC
>16|-|few|TRBV4-1|TRBJ1-1
CASSRWGNSRETEAFF
TGCGCCAGCAGCCGCTGGGGGAACAGTAGGGAAACTGAAGCTTTCTTT
>14|-|-|TRBV28|TRBJ2-5
CASSPSYSGETQYF
TGTGCCAGCAGTCCGAGTTACTCGGGGGAGACCCAGTACTTC
>14|TRBD1|few|TRBV20-1|TRBJ1-1
CSARARRGGTEAFF
TGCAGTGCTAGAGCGCGCAGGGGGGGCACTGAAGCTTTCTTT
>16|-|few|TRBV19|TRBJ1-5
CASRLRGSQSNQPQHF
TGTGCCAGTAGGTTGAGGGGGAGTCAGAGCAATCAGCCCCAGCATTTT
>14|TRBD2|-|TRBV2|TRBJ2-5
CASSQRGLAETQYF
TGTGCCAGCAGTCAGCGGGGACTAGCGGAGACCCAGTACTTC
>18|TRBD1|many|TRBV20-1|TRBJ2-2
CSARVSRTGGSYTGELFF
TGCAGTGCTAGGGTCAGCCGGACAGGGGGTTCGTACACCGGGGAGCTGTTTTTT
>15|-|many|TRBV7-9|TRBJ1-4
CASSLVGPKVEKLFF
TGTGCCAGCAGCTTAGTGGGACCCAAGGTGGAAAAACTGTTTTTT
>16|TRBD2|-|TRBV7-2|TRBJ2-5
CASSFGEGRFRETQYF
TGTGCCAGCAGCTTCGGGGAGGGGCGGTTCCGAGAGACCCAGTACTTC
>14|-|-|TRBV6-5|TRBJ2-2
CASSYSRSTGELFF
TGTGCCAGCAGTTACTCCCGGTCCACCGGGGAGCTGTTTTTT
>15|-|-|TRBV20-1|TRBJ2-1
CSASRGSVPYNEQFF
TGCAGTGCTAGCCGGGGGAGTGTCCCCTACAATGAGCAGTTCTTC